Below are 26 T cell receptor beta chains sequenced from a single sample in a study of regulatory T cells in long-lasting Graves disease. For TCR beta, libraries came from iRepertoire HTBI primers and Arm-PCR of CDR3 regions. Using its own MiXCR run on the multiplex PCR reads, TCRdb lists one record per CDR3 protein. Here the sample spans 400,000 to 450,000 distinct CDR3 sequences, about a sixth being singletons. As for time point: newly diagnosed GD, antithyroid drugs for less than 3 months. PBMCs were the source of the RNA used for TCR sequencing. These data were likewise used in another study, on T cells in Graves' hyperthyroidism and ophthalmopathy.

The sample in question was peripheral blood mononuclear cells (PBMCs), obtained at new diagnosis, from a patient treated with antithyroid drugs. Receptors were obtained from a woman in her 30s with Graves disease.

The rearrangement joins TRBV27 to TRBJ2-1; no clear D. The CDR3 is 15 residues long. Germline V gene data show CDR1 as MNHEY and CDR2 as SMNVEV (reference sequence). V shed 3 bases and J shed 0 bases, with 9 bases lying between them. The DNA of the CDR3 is TGTGCCAGCAGTTTGTCCGCAAACTCCTACAATGAGCAGTTCTTC. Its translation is CASSLSANSYNEQFF.

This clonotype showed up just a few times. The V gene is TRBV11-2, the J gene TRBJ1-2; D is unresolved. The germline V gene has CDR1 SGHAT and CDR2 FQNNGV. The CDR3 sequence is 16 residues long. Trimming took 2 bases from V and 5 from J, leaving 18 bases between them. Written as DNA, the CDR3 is TGTGCCAGCAGCTTAAGTAGTGCCACGAGGTTATATGGCTACACCTTC. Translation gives CASSLSSATRLYGYTF.

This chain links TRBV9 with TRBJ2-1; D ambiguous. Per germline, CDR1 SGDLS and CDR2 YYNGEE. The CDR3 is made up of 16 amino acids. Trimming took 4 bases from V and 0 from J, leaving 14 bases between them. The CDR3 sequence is CASSLHPHSSYNEQFF. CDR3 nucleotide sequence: TGTGCCAGCAGCCTCCACCCCCATTCCTCCTACAATGAGCAGTTCTTC.

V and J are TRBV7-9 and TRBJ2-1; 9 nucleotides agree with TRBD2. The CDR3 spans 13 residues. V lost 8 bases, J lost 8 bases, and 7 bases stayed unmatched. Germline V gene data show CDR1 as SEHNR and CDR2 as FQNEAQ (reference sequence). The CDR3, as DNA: TGTGCCAGCTCCCGACTAGCGGCCGATGAGCAGTTCTTC. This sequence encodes CASSRLAADEQFF.

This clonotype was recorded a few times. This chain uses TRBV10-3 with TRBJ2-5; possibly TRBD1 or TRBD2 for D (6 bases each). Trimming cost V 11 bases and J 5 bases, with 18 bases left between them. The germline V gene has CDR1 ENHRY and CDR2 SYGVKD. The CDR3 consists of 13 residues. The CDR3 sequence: CAAHRGPRETQYF. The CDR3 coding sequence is TGTGCCGCCCATCGGGGGCCTCGGGAGACCCAGTACTTC.

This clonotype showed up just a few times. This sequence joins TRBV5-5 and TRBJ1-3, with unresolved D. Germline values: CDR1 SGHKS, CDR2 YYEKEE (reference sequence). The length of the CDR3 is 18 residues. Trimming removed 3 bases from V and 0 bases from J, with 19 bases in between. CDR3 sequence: CASSSRRGRANSGNTIYF. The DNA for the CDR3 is TGTGCCAGCAGCTCTCGCCGAGGTCGGGCCAACTCTGGAAACACCATATATTTT.

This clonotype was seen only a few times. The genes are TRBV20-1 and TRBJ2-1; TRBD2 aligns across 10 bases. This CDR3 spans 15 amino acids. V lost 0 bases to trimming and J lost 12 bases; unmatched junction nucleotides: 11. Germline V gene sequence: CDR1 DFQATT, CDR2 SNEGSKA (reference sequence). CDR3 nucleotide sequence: TGCAGTGCTAGAGATCCTGGACTAGCGGCCCTTGTGCAGTTCTTC. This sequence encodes CSARDPGLAALVQFF.

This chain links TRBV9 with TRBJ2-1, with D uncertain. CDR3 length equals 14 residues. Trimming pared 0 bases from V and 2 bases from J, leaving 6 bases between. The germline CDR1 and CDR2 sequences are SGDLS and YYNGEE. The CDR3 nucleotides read TGTGCCAGCAGCGTAGCGTCTGCCTACAATGAGCAGTTCTTC. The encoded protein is CASSVASAYNEQFF.

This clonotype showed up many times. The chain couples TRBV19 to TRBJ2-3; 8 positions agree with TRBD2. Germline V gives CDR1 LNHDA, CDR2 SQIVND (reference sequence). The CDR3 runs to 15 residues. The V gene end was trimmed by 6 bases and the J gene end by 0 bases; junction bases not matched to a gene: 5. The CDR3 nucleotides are TGTGCCAGTAGCTCCGCGGGGGGCAGCACAGATACGCAGTATTTT. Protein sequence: CASSSAGGSTDTQYF.

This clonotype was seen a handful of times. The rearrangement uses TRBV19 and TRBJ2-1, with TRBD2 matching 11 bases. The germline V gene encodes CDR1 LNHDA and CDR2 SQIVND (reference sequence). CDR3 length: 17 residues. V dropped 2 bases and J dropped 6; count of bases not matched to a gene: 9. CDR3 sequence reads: CASSILAPGLAANEQFF. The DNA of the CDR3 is TGTGCCAGTAGTATACTGGCTCCGGGACTAGCGGCCAATGAGCAGTTCTTC. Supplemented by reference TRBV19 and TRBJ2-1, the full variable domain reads DGGITQSPKYLFRKEGQNVTLSCEQNLNHDAMYWYRQDPGQGLRLIYYSQIVNDFQKGDIAEGYSVSREKKESFPLTVTSAQKNPTAFYLCASSILAPGLAANEQFFGPGTRLTVL.

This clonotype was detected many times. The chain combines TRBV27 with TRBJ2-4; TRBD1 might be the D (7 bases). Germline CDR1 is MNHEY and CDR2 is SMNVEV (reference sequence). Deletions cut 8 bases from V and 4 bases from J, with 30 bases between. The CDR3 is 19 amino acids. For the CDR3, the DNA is TGTGCCAGCCCTTTAAGGGGTTCCCCCGGAGGGACAGAGAAAAACATTCAGTACTTC. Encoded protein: CASPLRGSPGGTEKNIQYF.

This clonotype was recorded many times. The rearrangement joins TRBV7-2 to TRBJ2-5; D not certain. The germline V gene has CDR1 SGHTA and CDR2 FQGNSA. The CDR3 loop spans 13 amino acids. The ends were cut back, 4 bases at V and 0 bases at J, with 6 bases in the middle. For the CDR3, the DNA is TGTGCCAGCAGCTCTGGGTACCAAGAGACCCAGTACTTC. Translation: CASSSGYQETQYF.

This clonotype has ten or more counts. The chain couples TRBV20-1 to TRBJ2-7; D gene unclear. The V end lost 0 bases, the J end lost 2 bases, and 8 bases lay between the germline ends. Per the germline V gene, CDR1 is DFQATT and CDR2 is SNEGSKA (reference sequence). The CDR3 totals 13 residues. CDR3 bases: TGCAGTGCTAGAGATGACGGAACCTACGAGCAGTACTTC. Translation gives CSARDDGTYEQYF.

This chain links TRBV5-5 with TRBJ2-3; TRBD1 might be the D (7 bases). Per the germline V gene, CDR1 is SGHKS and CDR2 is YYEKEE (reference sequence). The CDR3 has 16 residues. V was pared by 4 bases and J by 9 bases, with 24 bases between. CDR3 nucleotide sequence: TGTGCCAGCAGCCCCTCTCGACAGGGACTCTACGGCACGCAGTATTTT. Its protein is CASSPSRQGLYGTQYF.

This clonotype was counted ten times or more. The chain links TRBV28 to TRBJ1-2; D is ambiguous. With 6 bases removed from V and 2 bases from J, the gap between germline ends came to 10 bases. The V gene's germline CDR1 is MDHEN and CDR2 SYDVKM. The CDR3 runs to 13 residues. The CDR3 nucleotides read TGTGCCAGCAGCCAAGGCACGAACTATGGCTACACCTTC. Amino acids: CASSQGTNYGYTF.

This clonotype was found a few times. The CDR3 DNA sequence: TGTGCCAGCACCTTCACAGGGGTCGGCGGAAACACCATATATTTT. This codes for CASTFTGVGGNTIYF. V usage is TRBV7-9 and J usage is TRBJ1-3, with TRBD1 identical over 7 bases. The germline gives CDR1 SEHNR, CDR2 FQNEAQ (reference sequence). The CDR3 is 15 amino acids. Trimming took 7 bases from V and 4 from J; bases not matched to a gene: 10.

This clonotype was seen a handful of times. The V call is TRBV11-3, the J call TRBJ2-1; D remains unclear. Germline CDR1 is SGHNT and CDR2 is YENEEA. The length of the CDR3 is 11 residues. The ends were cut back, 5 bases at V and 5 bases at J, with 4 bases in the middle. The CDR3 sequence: CASSRHNEQFF. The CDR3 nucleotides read TGTGCCAGCAGCAGGCACAATGAGCAGTTCTTC.

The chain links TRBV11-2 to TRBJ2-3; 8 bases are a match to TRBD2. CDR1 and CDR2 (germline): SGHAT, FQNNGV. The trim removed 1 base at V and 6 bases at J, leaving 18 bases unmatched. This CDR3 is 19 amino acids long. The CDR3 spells CASSLGDPPGGEPRDTQYF. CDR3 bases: TGTGCCAGCAGCTTAGGGGATCCCCCGGGGGGGGAGCCCCGGGATACGCAGTATTTT.

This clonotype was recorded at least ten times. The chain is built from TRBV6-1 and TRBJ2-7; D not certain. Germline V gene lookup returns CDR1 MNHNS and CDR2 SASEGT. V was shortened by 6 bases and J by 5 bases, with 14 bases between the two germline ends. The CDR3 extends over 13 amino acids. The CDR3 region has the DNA TGTGCCAGCAGGGTAACTCTTTCCCACGAGCAGTACTTC. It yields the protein CASRVTLSHEQYF.

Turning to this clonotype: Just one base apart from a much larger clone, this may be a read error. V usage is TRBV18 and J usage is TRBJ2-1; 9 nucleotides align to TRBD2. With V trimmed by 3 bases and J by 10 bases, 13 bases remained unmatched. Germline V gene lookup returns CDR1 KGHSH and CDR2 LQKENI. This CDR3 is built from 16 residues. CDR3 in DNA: TGTGCCAGCTCACCCCCTTCCGGGACTAGCTTGGAAGAGCAGTTCTTC. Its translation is CASSPPSGTSLEEQFF.

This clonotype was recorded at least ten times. In nucleotides, the CDR3 is TGTGCCAGCAGCTTGGGGTCAGTCATCTACCGCGGGGAGCTGTTTTTT. Translated, it gives CASSLGSVIYRGELFF. The chain combines TRBV5-6 with TRBJ2-2; D is unclear. The CDR3 is 16 amino acids. Germline CDR1 is SGHDT and CDR2 is YYEEEE. V shed 0 bases and J shed 7 bases, with 16 bases lying between them.

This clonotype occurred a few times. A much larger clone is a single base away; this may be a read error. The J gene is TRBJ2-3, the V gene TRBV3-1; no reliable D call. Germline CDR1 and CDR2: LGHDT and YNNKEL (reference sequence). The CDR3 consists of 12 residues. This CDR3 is CASSQEYTEQCF. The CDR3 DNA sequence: TGTGCCAGCAGCCAAGAATACACTGAGCAGTGCTTC.

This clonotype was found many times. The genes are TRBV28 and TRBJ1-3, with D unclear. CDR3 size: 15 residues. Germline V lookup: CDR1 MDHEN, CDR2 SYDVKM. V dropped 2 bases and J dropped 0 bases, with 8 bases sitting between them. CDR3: CASSLAAASGNTIYF. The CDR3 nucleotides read TGTGCCAGCAGTTTAGCGGCAGCCTCTGGAAACACCATATATTTT.

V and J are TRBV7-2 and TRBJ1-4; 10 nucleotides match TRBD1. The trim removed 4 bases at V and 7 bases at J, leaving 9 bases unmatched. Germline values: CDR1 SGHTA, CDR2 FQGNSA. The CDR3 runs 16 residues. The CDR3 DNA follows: TGTGCCAGCAGCTCGGGGACAGGGGCGGGAAGTGAAAAACTGTTTTTT. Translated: CASSSGTGAGSEKLFF.

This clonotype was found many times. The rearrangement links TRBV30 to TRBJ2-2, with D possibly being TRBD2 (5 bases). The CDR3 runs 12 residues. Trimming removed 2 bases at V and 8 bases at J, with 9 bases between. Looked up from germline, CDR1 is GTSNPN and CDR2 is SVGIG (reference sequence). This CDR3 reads CAWSRGSGELFF. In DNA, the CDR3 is TGTGCCTGGAGTCGGGGATCGGGGGAGCTGTTTTTT.

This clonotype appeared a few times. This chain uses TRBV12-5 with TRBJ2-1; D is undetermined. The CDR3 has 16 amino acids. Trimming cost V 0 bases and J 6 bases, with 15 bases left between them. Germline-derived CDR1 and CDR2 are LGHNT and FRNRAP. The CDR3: CASGLVTEIGPNEQFF. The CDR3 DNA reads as TGTGCTAGTGGTTTGGTAACTGAAATTGGACCCAATGAGCAGTTCTTC. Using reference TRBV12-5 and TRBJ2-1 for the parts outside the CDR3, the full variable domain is DARVTQTPRHKVTEMGQEVTMRCQPILGHNTVFWYRQTMMQGLELLAYFRNRAPLDDSGMPKDRFSAEMPDATLATLKIQPSEPRDSAVYFCASGLVTEIGPNEQFFGPGTRLTVL.